The sequence of this TCR beta chain was determined in a study of vaccination and CD4 T cells after COVID-19. Remarks on this clonotype: Its specificity is unknown.

The treatment was: approximately 9-day PBMC culture with coronavirus spike peptide pools or control peptides (ViraFEST assay). Expanded clonotypes were found by TCR sequencing after peptide-pool stimulation (ViraFEST). Fresh replacement IL-2 medium substituted for half the medium on days 3 and 7. Sequence data for DNA of cultured CD4+ T cells were generated by the Oncomine TCR Beta short-read assay. TCRdb re-called the PCR reads with MiXCR, one entry per CDR3 protein. The sample lists approximately 14,000 distinct CDR3 sequences, around 56% occurring once. V gave up 3 bases and J gave up 3 bases, with 6 bases separating them. The CDR3 is 13 amino acids. CDR1 and CDR2 (germline): MDHEN, SYDVKM.

The TCR was taken from a human donor who had recovered from COVID-19. Sequencing was done on a sample of CD4+ T cells from blood, cultured in vitro. The gene calls are TRBV28 and TRBJ1-5, with D unclear. CDR3 region: CASSFRLNQPQHF. CDR3 bases: TGTGCCAGCAGTTTCAGACTCAATCAGCCCCAGCATTTT.